Following are 6 T cell receptor beta chains from one sample sequenced in a study of blood T cell repertoires in COVID-19. The repertoire was sequenced with immunoSEQ multiplex PCR; TCRdb's copy has only in-frame clones and lacks some. Of about 250,000 clones in the sample, 75% to 85% were seen once. Sequenced sample: PBMCs or T cells enriched from blood (not recorded which). All receptors derive from a woman in her forties or fifties with acute COVID-19.

This clone was observed once. V and J are TRBV18 and TRBJ2-1, with D maybe TRBD1 (6 bases). CDR3 length equals 14 residues. Trimming stripped 11 bases from V and 6 bases from J, with 20 bases between. Per the germline V gene, CDR1 is KGHSH and CDR2 is LQKENI. The CDR3 bases are TGTGCCGGGCGCGGAGCAGGGGATTTCAATGAGCAGTTCTTC. The encoded protein is CAGRGAGDFNEQFF.

The V and J genes are TRBV7-2 and TRBJ2-3, with 13 bases that match TRBD2. The germline CDR1 and CDR2 sequences are SGHTA and FQGNSA. This CDR3 is 16 amino acids long. V was clipped by 5 bases and J by 2 bases; unmatched bases: 4. The DNA of the CDR3 is TGTGCCAGCAGCCCGGGACTAGCGGGGCCCACAGATACGCAGTATTTT. It yields the protein CASSPGLAGPTDTQYF. Complete variable domain (other parts from reference TRBV7-2 and TRBJ2-3): GAGVSQSPSNKVTEKGKDVELRCDPISGHTALYWYRQSLGQGLEFLIYFQGNSAPDKSGLPSDRFSAERTGGSVSTLTIQRTQQEDSAVYLCASSPGLAGPTDTQYFGPGTRLTVL.

The chain combines TRBV7-9 with TRBJ1-2, with 7 bases lining up with TRBD1. J lost 2 bases, V lost 2 bases, and 5 bases had no gene match. Germline values: CDR1 SEHNR, CDR2 FQNEAQ (reference sequence). The CDR3 runs to 15 residues. CDR3 in DNA: TGTGCCAGCAGCTTAACAGGGGTAAGGAACTATGGCTACACCTTC. Encoded protein: CASSLTGVRNYGYTF.

The chain employs TRBV3-1 (or the pseudogene TRBV3-2) and TRBJ2-2; D is perhaps TRBD1 (5 bases). The CDR3 extends over 16 amino acids. Germline V gene lookup returns CDR1 LGHDT and CDR2 YNNKEL (reference sequence). Between the trimmed V and J ends, which lost 1 base and 3 bases, there was a span of 12 bases. CDR3 amino acids: CASSQGQRFYTGELFF. The CDR3 coding sequence is TGTGCCAGCAGCCAAGGACAGAGGTTTTACACCGGGGAGCTGTTTTTT.

The gene calls are TRBV29-1 and TRBJ2-2; 9 bases fit TRBD2. The CDR3 is 19 residues long. V lost 7 bases and J lost 4; bases outside the gene matches: 22. From germline, CDR1 is SQVTM and CDR2 ANQGSEA. The CDR3 spells CSARRAASGETPGTGELFF. CDR3 coding DNA: TGCAGCGCCCGACGAGCGGCTAGCGGGGAAACCCCGGGCACCGGGGAGCTGTTTTTT.

V and J are TRBV13 and TRBJ2-7; 7 bases line up with TRBD1. With V trimmed by 5 bases and J by 6 bases, 7 bases remained unmatched. Germline CDR1 is PRHDT and CDR2 is FYEKMQ (reference sequence). The CDR3 loop spans 13 amino acids. The CDR3 loop is CASSTTGVPEQYF. The CDR3 DNA sequence: TGTGCCAGCAGCACAACAGGGGTTCCCGAGCAGTACTTC.